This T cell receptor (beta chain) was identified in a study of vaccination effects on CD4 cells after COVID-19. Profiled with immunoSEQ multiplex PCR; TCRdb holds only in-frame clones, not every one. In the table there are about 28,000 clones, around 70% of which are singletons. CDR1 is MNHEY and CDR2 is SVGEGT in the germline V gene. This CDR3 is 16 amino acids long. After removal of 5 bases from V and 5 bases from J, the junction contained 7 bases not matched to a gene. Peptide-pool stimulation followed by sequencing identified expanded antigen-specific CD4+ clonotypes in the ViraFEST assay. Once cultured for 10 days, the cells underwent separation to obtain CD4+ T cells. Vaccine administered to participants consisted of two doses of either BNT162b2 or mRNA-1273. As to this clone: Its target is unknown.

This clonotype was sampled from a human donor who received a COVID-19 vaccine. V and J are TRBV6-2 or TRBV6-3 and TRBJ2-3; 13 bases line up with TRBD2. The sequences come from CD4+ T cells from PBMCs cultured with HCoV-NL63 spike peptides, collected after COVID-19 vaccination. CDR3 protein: CASSTGLAGVIDTQYF. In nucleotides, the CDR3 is TGTGCCAGCAGTACAGGACTAGCGGGAGTCATAGATACGCAGTATTTT.